This section outlines one T cell receptor beta chain sequence together with its context. Its specificity is unknown. These data are taken from a study of shared clonotypes between healthy human individuals. General study findings and limits: Relative to clonotypes present in all four donors, those not shared had lower generation probabilities.

Germline loops: CDR1 MNHNY, CDR2 SVGAGI (reference sequence). The CDR3 is 12 amino acids. Trimming left V 3 bases short and J 7 bases short, with 9 bases between. The assay was carried out at the deep level. The authors loaded around 200 ng DNA, 25,000 to 30,000 T cell genomes, into sorted-subset replicate PCRs. Per the study methods: Filtering differed because ImmunoSEQ produced junction-only sequences that carried no quality scores. Libraries were prepared by immunoSEQ multiplex PCR; TCRdb keeps only in-frame clonotypes and omits some of them. That table gives V, J and clone size, and the DNA gave D and trimming. The profile covers 300,000 to 400,000 clones, with around 90% appearing a single time and roughly 17% taken by the ten largest.

Input material: memory CD8+ T cells sorted from blood. The sample's subset: CD45RO+ cells pooled with CCR7-negative TemRA cells. V and J are TRBV6-6 and TRBJ1-2; D remains ambiguous. The origin of this receptor is a man younger than 35 in good health. The CDR3 region is CASSYEGSGYTF. The CDR3 nucleotides are TGTGCCAGCAGTTATGAAGGGAGTGGCTACACCTTC.